Below, one T cell receptor beta chain is given with its context. These data originate in a study of T cell changes during pregnancy in multiple sclerosis. Repertoires were generated with immunoSEQ multiplex PCR, while TCRdb's copy carries only in-frame clones and drops some. The sample includes around 130,000 clones, 90% to 96% of them seen just once. This CDR3 is 16 amino acids long. With 2 bases removed from V and 7 bases from J, the gap between germline ends came to 17 bases. Germline values: CDR1 MDHEN, CDR2 SYDVKM. Sample: peripheral blood, taken after pregnancy. The chain links TRBV28 to TRBJ2-2, with D maybe TRBD2 (5 bases). This receptor was taken from a female donor with multiple sclerosis, enrolled in a pregnancy study. DNA of the CDR3: TGTGCCAGCAGTTTAGGAAGCAGCGGCTGGGTCGGGGAGCTGTTTTTT. Its protein is CASSLGSSGWVGELFF.